This T cell receptor beta chain comes out of a study of shared T cell receptors in the human thymus. This CDR3 spans 13 amino acids. Trimming cost V 2 bases and J 8 bases, with 12 bases left between them. CDR1 is SGHDN and CDR2 is FVKESK in the germline V gene. Data came from immunoSEQ multiplex PCR; TCRdb stores just in-frame clones and leaves some out. The profile shows about 660,000 clones, around 87% of them singletons. The sample also formed part of further work on human thymus T cells. That source reports: Resections from corrective heart surgery supplied the thymus tissue.

The sequenced sample consisted of thymocytes. The chain employs TRBV14 and TRBJ1-2, with D perhaps matching TRBD1 (6 bases). The TCR comes from a boy in the first two years of life with a congenital heart defect. CDR3 nucleotide sequence: TGTGCCAGCAGCCAACGTAAACAGGGCGGCTACACCTTC. This translates into CASSQRKQGGYTF.